This TCR beta chain was retrieved from a study of T cell repertoires in cytomegalovirus infection. Study as a whole: Signatures in public TCR beta sequences pointed to both CMV infection and matching HLA type. Study-wide findings and caveats: Ex vivo responses were dominated by HLA-C-restricted CMV-specific TCR beta clonotypes. Cumulative public TCR beta family frequency identified CMV carriers with the relevant HLA.

TCRdb re-analysed the reads in MiXCR, keeping a single row per CDR3 protein. Of a few hundred thousand distinct CDR3 sequences detected, 15% to 20% appear once; the ten largest clones hold roughly 45%. This clonotype was detected many times. The antigen is not known. The germline gives CDR1 SEHNR, CDR2 FQNEAQ (reference sequence). With 1 base clipped from V and 8 bases from J, the junction kept 2 bases outside the gene matches. This CDR3 is built from 13 residues. Specimen: CD8+ T cells from PBMCs. The V and J genes are TRBV7-9 and TRBJ2-4, with 7 bases fitting TRBD1. The origin of this receptor is a human donor in good health (CMV status not recorded). Some clones in this sample may be carry-over from other donors' samples. The CDR3 nucleotides read TGTGCCAGCAGCTTAGTTCAGGGGGACATTCAGTACTTC. Amino acids: CASSLVQGDIQYF.